The rows below give T cell receptor beta chains drawn from one sample of a study of blood T cell repertoires in COVID-19. Assay: immunoSEQ multiplex PCR; the TCRdb copy retains only in-frame clones and omits some. Of about 54,000 clones listed, about 90% are singletons. The material sequenced was peripheral blood. These receptors came from a human donor in a cohort sampled during active COVID-19. CDR3s include the opening cysteine and the closing phenylalanine or tryptophan. The order of the fields is CDR3 protein, CDR3 DNA, J gene, D gene, clone size, V gene. D genes are given only for firm matches. Expanded clones are given a class, and other clones once, few, many or no size at all.

CDR3: CASSFQISYEQYF
DNA: TGTGCCAGCAGCTTCCAGATCTCCTACGAGCAGTACTTC
J: TRBJ2-7
D: -
size: -
V: TRBV5-6

CDR3: CASSARTQGREKLFF
DNA: TGTGCCAGCAGCGCCCGGACCCAGGGTAGAGAAAAACTGTTTTTT
J: TRBJ1-4
D: -
size: -
V: TRBV6-5

CDR3: CASSGQGADTQYF
DNA: TGTGCCAGCAGCGGACAGGGGGCAGATACGCAGTATTTT
J: TRBJ2-3
D: TRBD1
size: -
V: TRBV2

CDR3: CASSLGLDTQYF
DNA: TGTGCCAGCAGCTTAGGACTTGATACGCAGTATTTT
J: TRBJ2-3
D: -
size: -
V: TRBV5-6

CDR3: CASSAGTGDGETQYF
DNA: TGCGCCAGCAGCGCCGGGACAGGGGATGGGGAGACCCAGTACTTC
J: TRBJ2-5
D: TRBD1
size: -
V: TRBV5-1

CDR3: CASSLEARVTDTQYF
DNA: TGTGCCAGCAGCTTAGAGGCCAGGGTCACAGATACGCAGTATTTT
J: TRBJ2-3
D: -
size: -
V: TRBV7-2

CDR3: CASSPGQGAGQPQHF
DNA: TGCGCCAGCAGCCCGGGACAGGGGGCTGGTCAGCCCCAGCATTTT
J: TRBJ1-5
D: TRBD1
size: few
V: TRBV5-1

CDR3: CASSRDFNEKLFF
DNA: TGTGCCAGCAGTAGGGACTTTAATGAAAAACTGTTTTTT
J: TRBJ1-4
D: -
size: once
V: TRBV6-5

CDR3: CARSFHPGHTILRSPLHF
DNA: TGTGCCAGAAGCTTTCACCCGGGACACACTATTTTGCGCTCACCCCTCCACTTT
J: TRBJ1-6
D: -
size: once
V: TRBV5-3

CDR3: CASSYSRTGEKLFF
DNA: TGTGCCAGCAGTTACTCGAGGACAGGGGAAAAACTGTTTTTT
J: TRBJ1-4
D: TRBD1
size: -
V: TRBV6-5

CDR3: CASSMSGVGYTF
DNA: TGTGCCAGTAGTATGAGCGGGGTTGGCTACACCTTC
J: TRBJ1-2
D: -
size: -
V: TRBV19

CDR3: CASSTGLVNEQFF
DNA: TGTGCCAGCAGTACGGGACTCGTGAATGAGCAGTTCTTC
J: TRBJ2-1
D: -
size: -
V: TRBV6-2/TRBV6-3

CDR3: CASSPRGTGFAEKLFF
DNA: TGTGCCAGCAGCCCAAGGGGGACCGGTTTTGCCGAAAAACTGTTTTTT
J: TRBJ1-4
D: -
size: -
V: TRBV14

CDR3: CASSRRGGGGETQYF
DNA: TGTGCCAGCAGCCGTCGGGGCGGGGGGGGCGAGACCCAGTACTTC
J: TRBJ2-5
D: TRBD2
size: -
V: TRBV5-5

CDR3: CASTAGGSGYNQPQHF
DNA: TGTGCCAGTACCGCCGGGGGAAGCGGTTACAATCAGCCCCAGCATTTT
J: TRBJ1-5
D: -
size: -
V: TRBV19

CDR3: CASSSGSGGVQRELFF
DNA: TGTGCCAGCAGCTCTGGGAGCGGGGGGGTCCAACGGGAGCTGTTTTTT
J: TRBJ2-2
D: TRBD2
size: -
V: TRBV11-2

CDR3: CASSVNRDTDTQYF
DNA: TGTGCCAGCAGCGTTAACAGGGACACAGATACGCAGTATTTT
J: TRBJ2-3
D: -
size: -
V: TRBV7-9

CDR3: CASSTGLAGVSEQFF
DNA: TGTGCCAGCTCAACGGGACTAGCGGGAGTGAGTGAGCAGTTCTTC
J: TRBJ2-1
D: TRBD2
size: -
V: TRBV18

CDR3: CASSLSSGVETQYF
DNA: TGTGCCAGCAGCTTGTCTAGCGGGGTGGAGACCCAGTACTTC
J: TRBJ2-5
D: TRBD2
size: -
V: TRBV7-9

CDR3: CASLGSTGELFF
DNA: TGTGCCAGCCTTGGCAGCACCGGGGAGCTGTTTTTT
J: TRBJ2-2
D: -
size: once
V: TRBV6-6

CDR3: CASSSRQSDWEKLFF
DNA: TGTGCCAGCAGTTCGAGACAGTCCGATTGGGAAAAACTGTTTTTT
J: TRBJ1-4
D: -
size: -
V: TRBV27

CDR3: CASSPAGGMSGELFF
DNA: TGTGCCAGCAGCCCGGCGGGGGGGATGAGCGGGGAGCTGTTTTTT
J: TRBJ2-2
D: TRBD2
size: -
V: TRBV5-6

CDR3: CASGLVPGRGFVTQYF
DNA: TGTGCTAGTGGTTTGGTCCCGGGACGGGGGTTTGTTACGCAGTATTTT
J: TRBJ2-3
D: -
size: -
V: TRBV12-5

CDR3: CASSSGQGPVSGNTIYF
DNA: TGTGCCAGCAGCTCGGGACAGGGTCCCGTCTCTGGAAACACCATATATTTT
J: TRBJ1-3
D: TRBD1
size: once
V: TRBV9

CDR3: CASTGPGGERGYTF
DNA: TGTGCCAGCACCGGGCCGGGGGGGGAGCGGGGCTACACCTTC
J: TRBJ1-2
D: -
size: -
V: TRBV6-6

CDR3: CASSRDRGYKGTGELFF
DNA: TGTGCCAGTAGTCGGGACAGGGGTTATAAGGGGACCGGGGAGCTGTTTTTT
J: TRBJ2-2
D: TRBD1
size: once
V: TRBV19